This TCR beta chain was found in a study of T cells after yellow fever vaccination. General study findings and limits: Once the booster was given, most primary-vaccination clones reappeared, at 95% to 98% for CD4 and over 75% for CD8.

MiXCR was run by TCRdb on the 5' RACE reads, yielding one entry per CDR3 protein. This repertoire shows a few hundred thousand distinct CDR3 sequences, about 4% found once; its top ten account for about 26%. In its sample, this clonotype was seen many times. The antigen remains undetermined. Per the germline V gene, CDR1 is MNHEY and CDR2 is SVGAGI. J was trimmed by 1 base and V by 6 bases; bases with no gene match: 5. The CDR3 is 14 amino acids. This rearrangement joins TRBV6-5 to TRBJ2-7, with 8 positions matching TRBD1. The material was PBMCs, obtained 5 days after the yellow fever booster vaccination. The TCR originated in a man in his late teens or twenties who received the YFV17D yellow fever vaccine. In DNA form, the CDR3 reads TGTGCCAGCAGCCCTCGACAGGGGTCCTACGAGCAGTACTTC. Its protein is CASSPRQGSYEQYF.